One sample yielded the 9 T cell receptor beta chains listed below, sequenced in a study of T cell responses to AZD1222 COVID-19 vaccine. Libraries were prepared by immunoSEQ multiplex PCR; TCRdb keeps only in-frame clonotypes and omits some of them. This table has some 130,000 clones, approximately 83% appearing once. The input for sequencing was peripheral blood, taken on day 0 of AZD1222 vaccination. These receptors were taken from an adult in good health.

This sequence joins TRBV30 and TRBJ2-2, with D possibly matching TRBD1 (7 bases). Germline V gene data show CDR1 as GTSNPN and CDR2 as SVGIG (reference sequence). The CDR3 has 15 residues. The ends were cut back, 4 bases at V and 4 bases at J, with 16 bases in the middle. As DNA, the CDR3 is TGTGCCTGGAAGGAGGGGGCGCGTAGCACCGGGGAGCTGTTTTTT. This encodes CAWKEGARSTGELFF.

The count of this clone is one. CDR3 sequence reads: CASSIRTGNQPQHF. Here the CDR3 DNA reads TGTGCCAGTAGTATACGGACAGGCAATCAGCCCCAGCATTTT. This chain uses TRBV19 with TRBJ1-5, with TRBD1 as a possible D gene (6 bases). CDR1 is LNHDA, CDR2 SQIVND, per germline (reference sequence). The V end was cut by 2 bases, the J end by 2 bases, with 7 bases between. This CDR3 is built from 14 residues.

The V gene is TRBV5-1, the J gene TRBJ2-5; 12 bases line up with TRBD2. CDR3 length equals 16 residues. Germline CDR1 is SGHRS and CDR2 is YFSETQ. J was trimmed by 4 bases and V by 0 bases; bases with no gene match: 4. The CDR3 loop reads CASSLASGGARETQYF. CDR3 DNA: TGCGCCAGCAGCTTGGCTAGCGGGGGGGCCAGAGAGACCCAGTACTTC.

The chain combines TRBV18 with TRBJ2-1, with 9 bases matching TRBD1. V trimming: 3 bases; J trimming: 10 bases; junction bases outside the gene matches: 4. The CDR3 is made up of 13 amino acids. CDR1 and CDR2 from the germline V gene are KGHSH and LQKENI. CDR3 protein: CASSPDRGGEQFF. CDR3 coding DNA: TGTGCCAGCTCACCGGACAGGGGTGGCGAGCAGTTCTTC.

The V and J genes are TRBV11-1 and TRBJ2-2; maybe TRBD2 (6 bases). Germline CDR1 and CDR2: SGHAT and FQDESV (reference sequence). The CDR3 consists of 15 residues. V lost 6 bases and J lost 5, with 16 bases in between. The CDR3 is CASRERDSSTGELFF. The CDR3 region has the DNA TGTGCCAGCAGGGAACGGGACTCCTCGACCGGGGAGCTGTTTTTT. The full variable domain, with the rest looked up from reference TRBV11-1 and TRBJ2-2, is EAEVAQSPRYKITEKSQAVAFWCDPISGHATLYWYRQILGQGPELLVQFQDESVVDDSQLPKDRFSAERLKGVDSTLKIQPAELGDSAMYLCASRERDSSTGELFFGEGSRLTVL.

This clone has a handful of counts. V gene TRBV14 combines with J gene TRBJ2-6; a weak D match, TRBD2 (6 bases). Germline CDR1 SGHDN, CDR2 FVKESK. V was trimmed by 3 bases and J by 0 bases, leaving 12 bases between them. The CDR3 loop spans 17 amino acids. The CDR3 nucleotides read TGTGCCAGCAGCCAGGGGGGTTTTCGCTCTGGGGCCAACGTCCTGACTTTC. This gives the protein CASSQGGFRSGANVLTF. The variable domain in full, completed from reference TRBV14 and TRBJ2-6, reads EAGVTQFPSHSVIEKGQTVTLRCDPISGHDNLYWYRRVMGKEIKFLLHFVKESKQDESGMPNNRFLAERTGGTYSTLKVQPAELEDSGVYFCASSQGGFRSGANVLTFGAGSRLTVL.

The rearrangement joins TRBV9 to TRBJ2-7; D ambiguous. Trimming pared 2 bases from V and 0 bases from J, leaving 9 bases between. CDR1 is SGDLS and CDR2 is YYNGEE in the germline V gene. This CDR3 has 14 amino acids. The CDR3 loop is CASSVGPGSYEQYF. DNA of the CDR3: TGTGCCAGCAGCGTCGGACCGGGCTCCTACGAGCAGTACTTC.

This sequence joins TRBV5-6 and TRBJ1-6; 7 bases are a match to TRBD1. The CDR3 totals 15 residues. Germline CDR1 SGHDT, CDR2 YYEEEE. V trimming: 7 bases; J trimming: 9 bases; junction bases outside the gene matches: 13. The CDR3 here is CASQRRQGTSSPLHF. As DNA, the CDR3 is TGTGCCAGCCAGCGAAGACAGGGAACCTCTTCACCCCTCCACTTT.

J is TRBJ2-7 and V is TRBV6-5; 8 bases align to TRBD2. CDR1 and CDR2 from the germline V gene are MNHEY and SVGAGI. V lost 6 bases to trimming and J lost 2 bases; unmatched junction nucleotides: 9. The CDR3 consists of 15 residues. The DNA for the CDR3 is TGTGCCAGCAGCCTACTAGCGGAGGCTACCTACGAGCAGTACTTC. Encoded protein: CASSLLAEATYEQYF.